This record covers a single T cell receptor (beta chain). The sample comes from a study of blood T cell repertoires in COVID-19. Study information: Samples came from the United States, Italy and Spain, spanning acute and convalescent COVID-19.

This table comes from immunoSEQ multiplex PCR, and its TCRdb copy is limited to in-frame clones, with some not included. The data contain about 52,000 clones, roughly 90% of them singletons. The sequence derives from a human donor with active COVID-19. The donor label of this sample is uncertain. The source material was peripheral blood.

The CDR3 protein is CASSQGYRGGDTQYF. The CDR3 DNA sequence: TGCGCCAGCAGCCAGGGGTACAGGGGGGGAGATACGCAGTATTTT. The chain is built from TRBV4-3 and TRBJ2-3; tentatively, D is TRBD1 (8 bases). Trimming removed 3 bases at V and 5 bases at J, with 15 bases between. Germline V CDR1 and CDR2: LGHNA, YSLEER. CDR3 length: 15 residues.